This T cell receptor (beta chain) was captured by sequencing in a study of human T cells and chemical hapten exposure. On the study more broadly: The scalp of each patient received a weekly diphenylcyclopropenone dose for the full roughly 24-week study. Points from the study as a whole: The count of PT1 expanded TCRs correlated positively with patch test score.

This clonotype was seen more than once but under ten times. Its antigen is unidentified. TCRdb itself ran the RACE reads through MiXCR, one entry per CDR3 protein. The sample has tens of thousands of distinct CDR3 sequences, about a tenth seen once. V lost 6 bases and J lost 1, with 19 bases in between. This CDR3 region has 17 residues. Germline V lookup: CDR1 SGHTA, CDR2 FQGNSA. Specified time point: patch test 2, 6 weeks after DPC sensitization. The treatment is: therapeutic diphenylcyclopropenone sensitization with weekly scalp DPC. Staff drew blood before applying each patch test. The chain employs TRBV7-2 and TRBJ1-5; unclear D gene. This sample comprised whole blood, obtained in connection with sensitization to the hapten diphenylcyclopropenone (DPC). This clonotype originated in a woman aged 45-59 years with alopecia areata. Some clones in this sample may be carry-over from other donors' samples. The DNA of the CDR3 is TGTGCCAGCAGTCAACGGGCAATTTTAGGGAGCAATCAGCCCCAGCATTTT. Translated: CASSQRAILGSNQPQHF.